A selection of T cell receptor beta chains follows, all from one sample in a study of low-dose radiotherapy and immunotherapy resistance in tumors. MiXCR, applied by TCRdb to the reads, yields one record per CDR3 protein. In the table there are around 79,000 distinct CDR3 sequences, under 20% of which are singletons. The sample here was PBMCs, taken before treatment. These receptors all come from a male donor with prostate cancer. CDR3s include the opening cysteine and the closing phenylalanine or tryptophan. D genes are given only for firm matches. Where a row states a size, it is once, few, many or the class of an expanded clone; other rows omit it.

V	size	D	J	CDR3	DNA
TRBV19	many	TRBD2	TRBJ2-3	CASTRLAGAVTDTQYF	TGTGCCAGTACCCGACTAGCGGGAGCGGTTACAGATACGCAGTATTTT
TRBV4-1	many	TRBD2	TRBJ2-5	CASSPLAGETQYF	TGCGCCAGCAGCCCCTTAGCGGGAGAGACCCAGTACTTC
TRBV5-1	many	NA	TRBJ2-1	CASSLGRDEQFF	TGCGCCAGCAGCTTGGGTAGAGATGAGCAGTTCTTC
TRBV7-9	NA	NA	TRBJ1-2	CASSLGVRGPYGYTF	TGTGCCAGCAGCTTAGGGGTCCGGGGCCCCTATGGCTACACCTTC
TRBV28	many	NA	TRBJ2-6	CASSSAGWAGANVLTF	TGTGCCAGCAGTTCCGCCGGTTGGGCTGGGGCCAACGTCCTGACTTTC
TRBV1	many	NA	TRBJ2-2	CTSSQDLGGNTGELFF	TGCACCAGCAGCCAAGATCTGGGTGGAAACACCGGGGAGCTGTTTTTT
TRBV7-8	many	TRBD1	TRBJ1-4	CASSYMTGGAGKLFF	TGTGCCAGCAGCTATATGACAGGGGGCGCGGGAAAACTGTTTTTT
TRBV3-1	few	NA	TRBJ2-6	CASSQALLGANVLTF	TGTGCCAGCAGCCAAGCCCTGCTTGGGGCCAACGTCCTGACTTTC
TRBV2	many	NA	TRBJ1-2	CASSERGNGYTF	TGTGCCAGCAGTGAACGGGGGAACGGCTACACCTTC
TRBV5-1	many	NA	TRBJ2-7	CASSLPDSYEQYF	TGCGCCAGCAGCTTACCAGACTCCTACGAGCAGTACTTC
TRBV4-1	NA	TRBD2	TRBJ2-7	CARSQDSSGVYEQYF	TGCGCCAGGAGCCAAGATTCTAGCGGGGTCTACGAGCAGTACTTC
TRBV7-9	many	TRBD2	TRBJ2-3	CASSWGGGGTDTQYF	TGTGCCAGCAGCTGGGGCGGGGGAGGCACAGATACGCAGTATTTT
TRBV28	many	TRBD2	TRBJ2-7	CASNVRAGVLEQYF	TGTGCCAGCAACGTCCGAGCGGGAGTGTTGGAGCAGTACTTC
TRBV2	NA	TRBD1	TRBJ1-2	CASREGQVLDGYTF	TGTGCCAGCAGAGAGGGACAGGTATTGGATGGCTACACCTTC
TRBV6-2/TRBV6-3	few	NA	TRBJ2-2	CASRPPWTETGELFF	TGTGCCAGCAGACCACCCTGGACAGAGACCGGGGAGCTGTTTTTT
TRBV5-6	NA	TRBD1	TRBJ2-7	CASSRTGGVYEQYF	TGTGCCAGCTCTAGGACAGGGGGCGTTTACGAGCAGTACTTC
TRBV6-1	NA	NA	TRBJ2-2	CASSEATGIAGELFF	TGTGCCAGCAGTGAAGCCACAGGGATTGCCGGGGAGCTGTTTTTT
TRBV5-5	many	TRBD2	TRBJ2-1	CASSLGRGAPPNEQFF	TGTGCCAGCAGCTTGGGGCGGGGGGCTCCCCCCAATGAGCAGTTCTTC
TRBV6-7	many	NA	TRBJ1-6	CASSYYGSSYNSPLHF	TGTGCCAGCAGTTACTACGGGAGCTCCTATAATTCACCCCTCCACTTT
TRBV28	many	NA	TRBJ1-2	CASSLGTRRGYTF	TGTGCCAGCAGTTTGGGGACCCGAAGGGGCTACACCTTC
TRBV5-6	medium-sized	TRBD2	TRBJ2-2	CASSLDSGLGYTGELFF	TGTGCCAGCAGCTTGGACTCGGGACTAGGGTACACCGGGGAGCTGTTTTTT
TRBV20-1	many	TRBD1	TRBJ1-2	CSAEGQGAFGYTF	TGCAGTGCGGAGGGACAGGGGGCCTTTGGCTACACCTTC
TRBV29-1	medium-sized	NA	TRBJ2-1	CSVPQGGPNEQFF	TGCAGCGTTCCTCAGGGCGGACCCAATGAGCAGTTCTTC
TRBV29-1	many	NA	TRBJ2-7	CSVGISQGTNEQYF	TGCAGCGTTGGTATTTCGCAGGGGACCAACGAGCAGTACTTC
TRBV29-1	many	NA	TRBJ2-1	CSVEDPGVLTYNEQFF	TGCAGCGTTGAAGATCCTGGGGTACTCACCTACAATGAGCAGTTCTTC
TRBV11-2	NA	NA	TRBJ1-2	CASSLESGSGYTF	TGTGCCAGCAGCTTAGAATCAGGGAGTGGCTACACCTTC
TRBV28	many	TRBD1	TRBJ1-1	CASSRDRGISEAFF	TGTGCCAGCAGTCGGGACAGGGGGATTAGTGAAGCTTTCTTT
TRBV5-5	many	NA	TRBJ1-3	CASRGDKSGNTIYF	TGTGCCAGCAGGGGGGACAAATCTGGAAACACCATATATTTT
TRBV9	many	NA	TRBJ2-7	CASSVGDRTYEQYF	TGTGCCAGCAGCGTAGGCGACAGAACCTACGAGCAGTACTTC
TRBV6-2/TRBV6-3	many	NA	TRBJ2-4	CASSYAVAKNIQYF	TGTGCCAGCAGTTATGCGGTAGCCAAAAACATTCAGTACTTC